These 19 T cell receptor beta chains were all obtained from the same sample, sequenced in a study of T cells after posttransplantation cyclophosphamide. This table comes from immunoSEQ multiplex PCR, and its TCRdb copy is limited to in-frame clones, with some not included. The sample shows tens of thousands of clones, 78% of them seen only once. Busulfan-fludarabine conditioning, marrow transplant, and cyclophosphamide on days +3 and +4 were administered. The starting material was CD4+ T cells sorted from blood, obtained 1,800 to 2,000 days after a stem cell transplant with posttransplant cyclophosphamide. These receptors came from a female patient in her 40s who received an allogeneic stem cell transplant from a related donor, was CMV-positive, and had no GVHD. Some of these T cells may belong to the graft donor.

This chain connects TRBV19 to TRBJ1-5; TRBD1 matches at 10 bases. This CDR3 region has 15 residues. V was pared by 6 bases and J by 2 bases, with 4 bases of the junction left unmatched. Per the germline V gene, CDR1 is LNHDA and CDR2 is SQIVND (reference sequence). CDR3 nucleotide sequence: TGTGCCAGTAGCCCCGGGACAGGGGGCAATCAGCCCCAGCATTTT. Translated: CASSPGTGGNQPQHF.

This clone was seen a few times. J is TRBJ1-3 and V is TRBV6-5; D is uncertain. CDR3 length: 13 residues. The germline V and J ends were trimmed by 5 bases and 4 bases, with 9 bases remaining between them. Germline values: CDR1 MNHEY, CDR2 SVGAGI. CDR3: CASSALGGNTIYF. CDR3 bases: TGTGCCAGCAGTGCCCTCGGGGGAAACACCATATATTTT.

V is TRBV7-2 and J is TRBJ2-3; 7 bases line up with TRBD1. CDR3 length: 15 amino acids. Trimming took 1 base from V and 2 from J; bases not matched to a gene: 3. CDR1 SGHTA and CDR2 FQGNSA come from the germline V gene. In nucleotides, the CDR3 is TGTGCCAGCAGCTTAGGGGGGACAGCCACAGATACGCAGTATTTT. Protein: CASSLGGTATDTQYF.

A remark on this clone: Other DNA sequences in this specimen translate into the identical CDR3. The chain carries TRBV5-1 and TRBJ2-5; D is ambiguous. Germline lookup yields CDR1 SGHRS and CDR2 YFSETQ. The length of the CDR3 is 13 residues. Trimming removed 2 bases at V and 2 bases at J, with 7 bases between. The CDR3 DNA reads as TGCGCCAGCAGCTTAACACCTCAAGAGACCCAGTACTTC. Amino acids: CASSLTPQETQYF.

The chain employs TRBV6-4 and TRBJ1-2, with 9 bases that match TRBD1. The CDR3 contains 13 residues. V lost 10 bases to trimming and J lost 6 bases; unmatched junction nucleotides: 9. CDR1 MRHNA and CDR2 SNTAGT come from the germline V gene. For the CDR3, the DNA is TGTGCCACCTCCCATACAGGGGGCGATGGCTACACCTTC. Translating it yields CATSHTGGDGYTF.

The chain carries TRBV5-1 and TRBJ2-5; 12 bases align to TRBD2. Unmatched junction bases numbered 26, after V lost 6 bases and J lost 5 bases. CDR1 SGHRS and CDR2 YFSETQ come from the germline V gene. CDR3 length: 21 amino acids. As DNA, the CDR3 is TGCGCCAGCAAAGGGGGGAACCGGCTAGCGGGGGGGCCCTGGCATCGTGAGACCCAGTACTTC. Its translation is CASKGGNRLAGGPWHRETQYF. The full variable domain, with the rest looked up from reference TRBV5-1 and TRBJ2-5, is KAGVTQTPRYLIKTRGQQVTLSCSPISGHRSVSWYQQTPGQGLQFLFEYFSETQRNKGNFPGRFSGRQFSNSRSEMNVSTLELGDSALYLCASKGGNRLAGGPWHRETQYFGPGTRLLVL.

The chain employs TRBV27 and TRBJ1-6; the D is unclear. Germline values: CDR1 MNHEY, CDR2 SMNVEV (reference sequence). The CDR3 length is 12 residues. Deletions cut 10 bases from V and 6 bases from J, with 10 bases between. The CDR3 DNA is TGTGCCACTAGCCGGGGTAATTCACCCCTCCACTTT. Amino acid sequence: CATSRGNSPLHF.

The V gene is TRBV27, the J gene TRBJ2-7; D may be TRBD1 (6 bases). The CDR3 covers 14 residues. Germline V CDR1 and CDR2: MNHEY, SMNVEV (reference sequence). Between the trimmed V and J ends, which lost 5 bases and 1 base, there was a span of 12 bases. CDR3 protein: CASSMDRVSYEQYF. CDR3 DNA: TGTGCCAGCAGTATGGACAGAGTATCCTACGAGCAGTACTTC.

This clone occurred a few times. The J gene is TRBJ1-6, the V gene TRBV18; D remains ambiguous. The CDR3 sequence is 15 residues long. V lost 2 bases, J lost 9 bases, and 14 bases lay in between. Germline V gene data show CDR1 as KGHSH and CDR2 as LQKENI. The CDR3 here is CASSPEILRSSPLHF. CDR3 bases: TGTGCCAGCTCACCAGAAATCCTCCGTAGTTCACCCCTCCACTTT.

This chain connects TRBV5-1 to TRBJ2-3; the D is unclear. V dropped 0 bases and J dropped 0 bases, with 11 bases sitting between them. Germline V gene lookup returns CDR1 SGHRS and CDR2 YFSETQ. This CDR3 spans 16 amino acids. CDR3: CASSLDRRSSTDTQYF. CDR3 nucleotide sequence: TGCGCCAGCAGCTTGGATCGTCGGAGTAGCACAGATACGCAGTATTTT.

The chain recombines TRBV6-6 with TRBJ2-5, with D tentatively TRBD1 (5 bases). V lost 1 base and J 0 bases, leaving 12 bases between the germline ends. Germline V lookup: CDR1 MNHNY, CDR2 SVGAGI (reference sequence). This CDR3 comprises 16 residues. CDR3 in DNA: TGTGCCAGCAGTTACTTGGGGCTCCCTTACCAAGAGACCCAGTACTTC. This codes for CASSYLGLPYQETQYF.

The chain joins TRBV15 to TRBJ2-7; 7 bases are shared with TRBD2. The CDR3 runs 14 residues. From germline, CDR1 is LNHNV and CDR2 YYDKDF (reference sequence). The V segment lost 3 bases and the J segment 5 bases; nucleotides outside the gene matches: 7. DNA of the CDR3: TGTGCCACCAGCAGGGGGGGGGATAGGGACGAGCAGTACTTC. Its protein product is CATSRGGDRDEQYF.

Here the CDR3 reads CASSVGPTGVHNEQFF. In DNA form, the CDR3 reads TGTGCCAGCAGCGTAGGTCCGACAGGGGTACACAATGAGCAGTTCTTC. The V gene is TRBV9, the J gene TRBJ2-1; 8 bases map to TRBD1. Germline assignment: CDR1 SGDLS and CDR2 YYNGEE. J lost 5 bases, V lost 0 bases, and 7 bases had no gene match. This CDR3 spans 16 amino acids.

In nucleotides, the CDR3 is TGTGCCAGCAGCTCGTACGCGGGCAGCCAAGAGACCCAGTACTTC. This translates into CASSSYAGSQETQYF. The rearrangement uses TRBV7-3 and TRBJ2-5, with D possibly being TRBD2 (5 bases). V was pared by 4 bases and J by 1 base, with 13 bases between. The CDR3 runs to 15 residues. Germline V CDR1 and CDR2: SGHTA, FQGTGA.

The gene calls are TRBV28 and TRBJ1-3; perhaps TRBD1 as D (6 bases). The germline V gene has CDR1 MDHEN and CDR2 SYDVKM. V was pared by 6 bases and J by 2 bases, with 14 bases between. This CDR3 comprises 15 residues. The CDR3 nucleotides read TGTGCCAGCAGCAAGACAGGCCCACCTGGAAACACCATATATTTT. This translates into CASSKTGPPGNTIYF.

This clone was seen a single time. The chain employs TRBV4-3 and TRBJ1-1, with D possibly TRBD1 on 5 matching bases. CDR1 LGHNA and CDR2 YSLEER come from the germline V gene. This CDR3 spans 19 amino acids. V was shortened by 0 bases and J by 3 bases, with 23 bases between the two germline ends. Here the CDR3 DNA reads TGCGCCAGCAGCCAAGATTGGGGCAGGGCCGTCTCTAGGGACACTGAAGCTTTCTTT. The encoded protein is CASSQDWGRAVSRDTEAFF.

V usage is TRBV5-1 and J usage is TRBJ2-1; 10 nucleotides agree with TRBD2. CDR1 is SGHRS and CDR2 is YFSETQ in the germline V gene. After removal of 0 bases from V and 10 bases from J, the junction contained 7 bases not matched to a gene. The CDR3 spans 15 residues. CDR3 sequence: CASSLEPSGGGEQFF. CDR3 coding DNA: TGCGCCAGCAGCTTGGAGCCTAGCGGGGGTGGGGAGCAGTTCTTC. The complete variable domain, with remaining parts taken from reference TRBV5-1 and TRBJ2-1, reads KAGVTQTPRYLIKTRGQQVTLSCSPISGHRSVSWYQQTPGQGLQFLFEYFSETQRNKGNFPGRFSGRQFSNSRSEMNVSTLELGDSALYLCASSLEPSGGGEQFFGPGTRLTVL.

CDR3 nucleotides: TGTGCCAGCAGCTGGGGACAGGGACGGTACGAGCAGTACTTC. Translating it yields CASSWGQGRYEQYF. The genes are TRBV5-6 and TRBJ2-7, with 9 bases aligning to TRBD1. The germline V gene encodes CDR1 SGHDT and CDR2 YYEEEE. Trimming cost V 3 bases and J 4 bases; bases outside gene matches: 5. CDR3 size: 14 residues.

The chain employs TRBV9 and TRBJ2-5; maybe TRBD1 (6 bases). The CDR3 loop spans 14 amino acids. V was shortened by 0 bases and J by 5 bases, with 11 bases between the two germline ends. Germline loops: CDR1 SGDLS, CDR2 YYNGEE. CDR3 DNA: TGTGCCAGCAGCGTAGAAGCAGGGGAGGAGACCCAGTACTTC. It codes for CASSVEAGEETQYF. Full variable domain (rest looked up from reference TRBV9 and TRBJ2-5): DSGVTQTPKHLITATGQRVTLRCSPRSGDLSVYWYQQSLDQGLQFLIQYYNGEERAKGNILERFSAQQFPDLHSELNLSSLELGDSALYFCASSVEAGEETQYFGPGTRLLVL.